What follows is one TCR beta chain and its context. Naive CD8 cells comprised CD45RO-negative, CCR7-positively selected cells, excluding terminally differentiated effector memory CD45RA+ cells. The data belong to a study of shared clonotypes between healthy human individuals. This CDR3 region has 14 residues. V trimming: 5 bases; J trimming: 5 bases; junction bases outside the gene matches: 10. CDR1 is GTSNPN and CDR2 is SVGIG in the germline V gene (reference sequence). Produced via immunoSEQ multiplex PCR; TCRdb's table is partial and in-frame only. This sample has fewer than 1 million clones; about 96% occur once, and the top ten carry less than 0.3%.

The chain carries TRBV30 and TRBJ1-2; the match to TRBD1 covers 8 bases. This TCR came from a man between 25 and 39 years old in good health. The sample comprised naive CD8+ T cells sorted from blood. CDR3 DNA sequence: TGTGCCTGGGGAGGACAGGGTCTTATTTATGGCTACACCTTC. Its protein product is CAWGGQGLIYGYTF.